This TCR beta chain appears in the sequencing data of a study of T cells in Graves' hyperthyroidism and ophthalmopathy. Trimming stripped 4 bases from V and 6 bases from J, with 13 bases between. The CDR3 extends over 13 amino acids. Germline V gives CDR1 SGHAT, CDR2 FQNNGV. Points on this clonotype: No antigen is known for it.

Amplified TCR beta CDR3 regions derived from RNA transcripts. The HTBI primer set was used in a first-round RT-PCR of the TCR CDR3. Each CDR3 protein is one row after TCRdb ran MiXCR on the multiplex PCR reads. The data contain over 700,000 distinct CDR3 sequences, 38% of them seen just once; the ten biggest clones take up around 10%. Findings and limits, study-wide: Blood held most thyroid clonotypes expanded above 0.001 frequency.

This TCR was recovered from a man between 18 and 29 years old with Graves' hyperthyroidism. The sequenced material came from blood. The chain has TRBV11-2 and TRBJ2-7; D unclear. This CDR3 reads CASSSNHGSEQYF. In DNA, the CDR3 is TGTGCCAGCAGCTCGAACCATGGCTCCGAGCAGTACTTC.